The 5 T cell receptor beta chains listed next were all sequenced from one sample in a study of T cell responses to AZD1222 COVID-19 vaccine. Profiled with immunoSEQ multiplex PCR; TCRdb holds only in-frame clones, not every one. The sample has 110,000 to 150,000 clones, approximately 90% seen once; the top ten hold roughly 3.3%. The source material was peripheral blood, sampled 28 days after the second AZD1222 dose. These receptors originate from an adult who received the AZD1222 COVID-19 vaccine.

The chain recombines TRBV28 with TRBJ1-4; the D is unclear. The V end was cut by 6 bases, the J end by 3 bases, with 14 bases between. This CDR3 region has 15 residues. Per germline, CDR1 MDHEN and CDR2 SYDVKM. CDR3 residues: CASSPSGGANEKLFF. The CDR3 bases are TGTGCCAGCAGCCCCTCGGGCGGGGCTAATGAAAAACTGTTTTTT.

The chain has TRBV5-4 and TRBJ1-5; D gene ambiguous. This CDR3 has 14 amino acids. The ends were cut back, 5 bases at V and 0 bases at J, with 9 bases in the middle. Germline CDR1 reads SGHNT; CDR2 reads YYREEE (reference sequence). The CDR3 region has the DNA TGTGCCAGCAGTACGGGAATTAGCAATCAGCCCCAGCATTTT. This gives the protein CASSTGISNQPQHF.

This chain joins TRBV12-5 and TRBJ1-2; 7 positions match TRBD1. Germline assignment: CDR1 LGHNT and CDR2 FRNRAP. The junction had 10 bases not matched to a gene; V was cut back by 6 bases and J by 0 bases. There are 16 residues in the CDR3. The CDR3 loop reads CASGFERGQSNYGYTF. DNA of the CDR3: TGTGCTAGTGGCTTCGAGCGGGGACAGTCTAACTATGGCTACACCTTC.

The V gene is TRBV5-4, the J gene TRBJ1-1; D gene ambiguous. In germline, CDR1 is SGHNT, CDR2 YYREEE (reference sequence). V shed 5 bases and J shed 1 base, with 12 bases lying between them. The CDR3 sequence is 14 residues long. The CDR3 region has the DNA TGTGCCAGCAGGAGTCTGGGTCAGAACACTGAAGCTTTCTTT. Translated, it gives CASRSLGQNTEAFF.

This chain connects TRBV2 to TRBJ1-4; 8 nucleotides match TRBD1. The trim removed 11 bases at V and 3 bases at J, leaving 8 bases unmatched. CDR1 and CDR2 (germline): SNHLY, FYNNEI. The CDR3 has 14 residues. The CDR3 DNA sequence: TGTGCCCGACAGCGGACAGGGTCTAATGAAAAACTGTTTTTT. Translation gives CARQRTGSNEKLFF. Full variable domain (remainder filled in from reference TRBV2 and TRBJ1-4): EPEVTQTPSHQVTQMGQEVILRCVPISNHLYFYWYRQILGQKVEFLVSFYNNEISEKSEIFDDQFSVERPDGSNFTLKIRSTKLEDSAMYFCARQRTGSNEKLFFGSGTQLSVL.